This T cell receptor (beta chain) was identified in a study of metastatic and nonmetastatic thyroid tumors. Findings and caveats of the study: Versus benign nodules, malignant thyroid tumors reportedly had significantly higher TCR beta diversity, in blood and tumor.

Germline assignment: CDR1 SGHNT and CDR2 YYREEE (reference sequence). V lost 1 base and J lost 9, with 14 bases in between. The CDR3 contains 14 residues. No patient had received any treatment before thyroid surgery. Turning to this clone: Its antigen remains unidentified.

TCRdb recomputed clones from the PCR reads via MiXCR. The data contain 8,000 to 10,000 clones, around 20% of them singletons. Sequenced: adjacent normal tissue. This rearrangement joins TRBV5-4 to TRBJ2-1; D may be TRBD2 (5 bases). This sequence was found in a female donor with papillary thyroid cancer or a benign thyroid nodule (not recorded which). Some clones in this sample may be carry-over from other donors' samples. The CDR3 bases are TGTGCCAGCAGCTTGCCTTATCGGGATAGTGAGCAGTTCTTC. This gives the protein CASSLPYRDSEQFF.